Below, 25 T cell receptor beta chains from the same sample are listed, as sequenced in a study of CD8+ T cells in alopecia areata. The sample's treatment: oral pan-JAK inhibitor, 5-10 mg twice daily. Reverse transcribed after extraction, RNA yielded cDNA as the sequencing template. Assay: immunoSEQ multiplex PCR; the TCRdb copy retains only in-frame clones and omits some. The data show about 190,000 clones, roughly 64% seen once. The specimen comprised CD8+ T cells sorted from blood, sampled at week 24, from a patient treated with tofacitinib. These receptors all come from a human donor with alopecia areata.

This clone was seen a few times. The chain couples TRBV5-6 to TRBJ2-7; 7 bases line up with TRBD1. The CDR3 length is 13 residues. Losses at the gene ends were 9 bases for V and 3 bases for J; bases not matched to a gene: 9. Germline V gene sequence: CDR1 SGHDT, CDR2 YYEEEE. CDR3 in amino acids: CATRYGTDYEQYF. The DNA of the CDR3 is TGTGCCACCAGGTATGGGACAGACTACGAGCAGTACTTC.

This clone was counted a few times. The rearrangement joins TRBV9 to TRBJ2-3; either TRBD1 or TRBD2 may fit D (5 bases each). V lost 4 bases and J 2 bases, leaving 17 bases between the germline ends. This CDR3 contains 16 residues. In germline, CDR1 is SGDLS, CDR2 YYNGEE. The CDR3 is CASSPSGGSTTDTQYF. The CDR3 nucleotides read TGTGCCAGCAGCCCATCTGGGGGATCAACCACAGATACGCAGTATTTT.

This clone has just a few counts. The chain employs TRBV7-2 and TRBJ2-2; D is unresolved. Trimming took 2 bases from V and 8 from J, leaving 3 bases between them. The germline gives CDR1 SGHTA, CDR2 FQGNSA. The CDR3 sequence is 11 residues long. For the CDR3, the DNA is TGTGCCAGCAGCTTATCTGGGGAGCTGTTTTTT. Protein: CASSLSGELFF.

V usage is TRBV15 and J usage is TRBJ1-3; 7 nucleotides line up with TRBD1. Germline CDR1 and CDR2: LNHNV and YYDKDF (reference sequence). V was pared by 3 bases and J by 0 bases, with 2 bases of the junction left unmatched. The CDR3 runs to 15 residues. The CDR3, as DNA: TGTGCCACCAGCAGTTACAGGGGCTCTGGAAACACCATATATTTT. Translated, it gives CATSSYRGSGNTIYF.

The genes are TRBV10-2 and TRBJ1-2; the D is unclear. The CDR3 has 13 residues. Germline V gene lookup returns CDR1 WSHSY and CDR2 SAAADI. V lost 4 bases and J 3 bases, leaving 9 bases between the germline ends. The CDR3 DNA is TGCGCCAGCAGTGGGAGTCGGTACTATGGCTACACCTTC. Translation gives CASSGSRYYGYTF.

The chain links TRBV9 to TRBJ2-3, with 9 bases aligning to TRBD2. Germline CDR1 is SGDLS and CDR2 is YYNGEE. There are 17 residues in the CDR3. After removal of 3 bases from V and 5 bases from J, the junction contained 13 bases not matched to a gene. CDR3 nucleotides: TGTGCCAGCAGCGCGAGCGGGGGGCCCCAAGCGGGAGATACGCAGTATTTT. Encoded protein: CASSASGGPQAGDTQYF.

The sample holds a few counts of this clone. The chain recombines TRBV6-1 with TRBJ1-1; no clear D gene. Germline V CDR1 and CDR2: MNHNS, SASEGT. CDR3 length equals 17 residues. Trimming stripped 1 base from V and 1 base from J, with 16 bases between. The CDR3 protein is CASSEVLTPITNTEAFF. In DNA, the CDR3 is TGTGCCAGCAGTGAAGTCCTCACACCGATCACGAACACTGAAGCTTTCTTT.

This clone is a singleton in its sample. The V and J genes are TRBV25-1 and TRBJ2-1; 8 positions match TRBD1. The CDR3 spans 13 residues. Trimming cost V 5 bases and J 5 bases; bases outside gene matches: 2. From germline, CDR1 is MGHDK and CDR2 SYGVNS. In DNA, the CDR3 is TGTGCCAGCAGTACGGGACAGGACAATGAGCAGTTCTTC. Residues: CASSTGQDNEQFF.

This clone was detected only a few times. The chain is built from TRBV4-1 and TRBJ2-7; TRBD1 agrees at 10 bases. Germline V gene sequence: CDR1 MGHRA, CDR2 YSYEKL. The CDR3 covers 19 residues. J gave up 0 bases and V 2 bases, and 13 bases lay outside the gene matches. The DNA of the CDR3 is TGCGCCAGCAGCCAATTCGGCGAGACAGGGGGCTGGAGCTCCTACGAGCAGTACTTC. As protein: CASSQFGETGGWSSYEQYF.

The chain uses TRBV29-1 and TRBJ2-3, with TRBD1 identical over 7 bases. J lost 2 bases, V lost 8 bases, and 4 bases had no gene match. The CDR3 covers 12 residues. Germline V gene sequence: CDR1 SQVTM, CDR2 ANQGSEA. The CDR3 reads CSWDRPTDTQYF. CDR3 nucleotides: TGCAGCTGGGACAGACCCACAGATACGCAGTATTTT.

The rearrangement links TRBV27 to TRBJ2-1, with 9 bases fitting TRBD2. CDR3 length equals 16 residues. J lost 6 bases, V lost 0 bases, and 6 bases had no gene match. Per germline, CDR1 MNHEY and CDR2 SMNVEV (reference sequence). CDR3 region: CASSLSTSGFSNEQFF. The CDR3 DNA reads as TGTGCCAGCAGTTTATCAACTAGCGGGTTCAGCAATGAGCAGTTCTTC.

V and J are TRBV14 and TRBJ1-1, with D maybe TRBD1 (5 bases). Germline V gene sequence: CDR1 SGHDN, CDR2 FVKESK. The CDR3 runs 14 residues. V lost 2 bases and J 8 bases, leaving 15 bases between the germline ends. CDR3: CASSQPGAGREAFF. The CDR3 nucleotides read TGTGCCAGCAGCCAACCCGGGGCGGGGCGCGAAGCTTTCTTT.

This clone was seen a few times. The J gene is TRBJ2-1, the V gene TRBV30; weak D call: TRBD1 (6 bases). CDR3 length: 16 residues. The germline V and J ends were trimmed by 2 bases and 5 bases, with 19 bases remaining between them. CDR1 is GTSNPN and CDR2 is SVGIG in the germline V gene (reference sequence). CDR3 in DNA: TGTGCCTGGAGTTTGGACAGCACCACTTTCGACAATGAGCAGTTCTTC. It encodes CAWSLDSTTFDNEQFF.

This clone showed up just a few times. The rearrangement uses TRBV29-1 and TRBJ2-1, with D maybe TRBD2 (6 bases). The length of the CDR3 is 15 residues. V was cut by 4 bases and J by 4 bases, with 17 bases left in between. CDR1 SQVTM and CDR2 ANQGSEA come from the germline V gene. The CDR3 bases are TGCAGCGTTGGGAGGGCTACCCCCTGGTACAATGAGCAGTTCTTC. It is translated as CSVGRATPWYNEQFF.

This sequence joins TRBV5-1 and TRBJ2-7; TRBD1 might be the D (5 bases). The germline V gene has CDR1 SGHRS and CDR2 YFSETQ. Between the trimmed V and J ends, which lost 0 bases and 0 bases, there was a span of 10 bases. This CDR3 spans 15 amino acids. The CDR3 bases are TGCGCCAGCAGCTTGGAGCAGGGTAGCTCCTACGAGCAGTACTTC. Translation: CASSLEQGSSYEQYF.

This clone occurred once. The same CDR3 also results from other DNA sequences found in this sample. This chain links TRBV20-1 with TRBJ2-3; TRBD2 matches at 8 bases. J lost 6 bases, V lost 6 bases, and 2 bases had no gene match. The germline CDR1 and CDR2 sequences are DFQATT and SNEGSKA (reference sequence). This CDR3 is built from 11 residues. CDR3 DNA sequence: TGCAGTGCCCCTAGCGGGGATACGCAGTATTTT. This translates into CSAPSGDTQYF.

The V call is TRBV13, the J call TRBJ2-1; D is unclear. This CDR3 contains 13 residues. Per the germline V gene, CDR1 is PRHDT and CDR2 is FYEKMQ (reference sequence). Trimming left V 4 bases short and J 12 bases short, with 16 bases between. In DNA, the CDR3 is TGTGCCAGCAGCTCGTTAAATATGAGGTCGCAGTTCTTC. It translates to CASSSLNMRSQFF.

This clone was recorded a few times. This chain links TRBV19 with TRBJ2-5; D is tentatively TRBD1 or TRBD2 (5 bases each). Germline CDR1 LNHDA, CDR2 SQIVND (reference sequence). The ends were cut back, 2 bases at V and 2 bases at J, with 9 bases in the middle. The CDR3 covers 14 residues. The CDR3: CASSIWDHQETQYF. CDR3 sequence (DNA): TGTGCCAGTAGTATATGGGACCATCAAGAGACCCAGTACTTC.

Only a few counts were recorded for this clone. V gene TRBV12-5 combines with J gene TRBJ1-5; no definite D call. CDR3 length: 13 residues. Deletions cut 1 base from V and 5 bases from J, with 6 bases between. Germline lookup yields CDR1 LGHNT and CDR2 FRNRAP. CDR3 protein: CASGLGKYQPQHF. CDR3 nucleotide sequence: TGTGCTAGTGGTTTGGGCAAGTATCAGCCCCAGCATTTT.

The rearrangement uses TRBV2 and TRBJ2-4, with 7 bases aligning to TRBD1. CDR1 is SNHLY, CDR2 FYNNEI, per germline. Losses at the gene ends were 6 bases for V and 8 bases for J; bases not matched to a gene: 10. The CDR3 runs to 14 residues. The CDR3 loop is CASRDDRALDIQYF. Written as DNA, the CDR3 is TGTGCCAGCAGGGACGACAGGGCCCTTGACATTCAGTACTTC. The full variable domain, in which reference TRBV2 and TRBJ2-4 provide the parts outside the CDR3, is EPEVTQTPSHQVTQMGQEVILRCVPISNHLYFYWYRQILGQKVEFLVSFYNNEISEKSEIFDDQFSVERPDGSNFTLKIRSTKLEDSAMYFCASRDDRALDIQYFGAGTRLSVL.

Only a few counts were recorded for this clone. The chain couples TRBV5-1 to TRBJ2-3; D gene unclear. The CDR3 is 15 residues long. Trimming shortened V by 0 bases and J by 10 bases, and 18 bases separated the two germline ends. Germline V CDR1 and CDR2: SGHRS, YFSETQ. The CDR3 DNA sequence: TGCGCCAGCAGCTTGGTGGGCCCCTGGCCCCCTTCGCAGTATTTT. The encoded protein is CASSLVGPWPPSQYF.

CDR3 sequence (DNA): TGCGCCAGTTCAGGGGGGAAAGATACGCAGTATTTT. This translates into CASSGGKDTQYF. The gene calls are TRBV5-1 and TRBJ2-3; tentative D call: TRBD1 (7 bases). V was pared by 8 bases and J by 5 bases, with 12 bases between. The CDR3 contains 12 residues. Germline loops: CDR1 SGHRS, CDR2 YFSETQ.

The CDR3 nucleotides are TGTGCCAGCAGTGCAGAGGACGTCTACTCCTACGAGCAGTACTTC. Its translation is CASSAEDVYSYEQYF. The gene calls are TRBV6-1 and TRBJ2-7; no definite D call. The CDR3 is 15 amino acids. Trimming left V 4 bases short and J 0 bases short, with 13 bases between. Germline V gives CDR1 MNHNS, CDR2 SASEGT.

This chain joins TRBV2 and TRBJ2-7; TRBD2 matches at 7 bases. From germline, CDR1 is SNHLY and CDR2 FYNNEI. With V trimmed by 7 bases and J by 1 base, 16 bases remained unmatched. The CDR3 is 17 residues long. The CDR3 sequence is CASKSPAWREGSYEQYF. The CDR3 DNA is TGTGCCAGCAAGTCCCCTGCGTGGAGGGAGGGGTCCTACGAGCAGTACTTC.

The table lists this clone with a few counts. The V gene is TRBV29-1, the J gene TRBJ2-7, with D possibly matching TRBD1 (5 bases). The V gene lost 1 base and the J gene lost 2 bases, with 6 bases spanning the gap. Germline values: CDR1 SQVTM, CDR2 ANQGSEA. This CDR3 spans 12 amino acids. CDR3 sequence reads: CSVEVTAYEQYF. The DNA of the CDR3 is TGCAGCGTTGAAGTGACAGCCTACGAGCAGTACTTC.